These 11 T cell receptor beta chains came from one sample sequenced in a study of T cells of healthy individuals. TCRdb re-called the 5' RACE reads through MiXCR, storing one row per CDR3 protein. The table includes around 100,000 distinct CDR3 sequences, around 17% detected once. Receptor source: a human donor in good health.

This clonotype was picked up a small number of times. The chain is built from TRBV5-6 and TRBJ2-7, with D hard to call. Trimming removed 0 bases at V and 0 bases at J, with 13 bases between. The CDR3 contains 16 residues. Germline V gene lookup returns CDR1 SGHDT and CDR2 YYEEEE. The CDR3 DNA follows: TGTGCCAGCAGCTTGGACAAGTGGGGTAGCTCCTACGAGCAGTACTTC. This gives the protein CASSLDKWGSSYEQYF.

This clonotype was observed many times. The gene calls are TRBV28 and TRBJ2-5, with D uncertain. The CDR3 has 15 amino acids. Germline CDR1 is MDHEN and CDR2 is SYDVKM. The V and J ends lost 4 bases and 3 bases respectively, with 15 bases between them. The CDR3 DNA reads TGTGCCAGCAGTTCCTCCAGACCAGACGAAGAGACCCAGTACTTC. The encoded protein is CASSSSRPDEETQYF.

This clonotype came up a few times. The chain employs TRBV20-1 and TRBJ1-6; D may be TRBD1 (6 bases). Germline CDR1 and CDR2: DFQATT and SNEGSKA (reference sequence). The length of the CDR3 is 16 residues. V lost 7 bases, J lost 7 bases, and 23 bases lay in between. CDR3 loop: CSVPFHREIHNSPLHF. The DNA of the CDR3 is TGCAGTGTCCCCTTCCACAGGGAGATTCACAATTCACCCCTCCACTTT.

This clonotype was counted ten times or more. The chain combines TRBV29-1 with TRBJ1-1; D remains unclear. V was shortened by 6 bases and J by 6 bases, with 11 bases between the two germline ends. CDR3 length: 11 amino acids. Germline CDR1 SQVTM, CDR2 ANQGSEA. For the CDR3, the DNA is TGCAGCGTCAAGGAGGGCGCTGAAGCTTTCTTT. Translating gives CSVKEGAEAFF.

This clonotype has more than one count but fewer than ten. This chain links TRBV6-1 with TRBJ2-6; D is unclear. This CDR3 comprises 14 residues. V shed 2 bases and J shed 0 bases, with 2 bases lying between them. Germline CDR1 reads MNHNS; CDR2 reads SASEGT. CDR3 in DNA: TGTGCCAGCAGTGAACTCTCTGGGGCCAACGTCCTGACTTTC. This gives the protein CASSELSGANVLTF.

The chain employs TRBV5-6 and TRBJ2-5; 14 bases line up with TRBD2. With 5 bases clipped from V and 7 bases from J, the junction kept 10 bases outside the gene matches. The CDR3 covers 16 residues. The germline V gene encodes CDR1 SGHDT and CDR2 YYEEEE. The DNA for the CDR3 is TGTGCCAGCAGGGGACTAGCGGGGGCAACCAGCGGGACCCAGTACTTC. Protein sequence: CASRGLAGATSGTQYF.

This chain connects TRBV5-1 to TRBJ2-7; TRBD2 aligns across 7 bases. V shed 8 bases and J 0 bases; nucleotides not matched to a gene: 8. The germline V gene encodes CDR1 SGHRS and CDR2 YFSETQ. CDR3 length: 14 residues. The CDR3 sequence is CASRLAAASYEQYF. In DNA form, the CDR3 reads TGCGCCAGTAGACTAGCCGCCGCCTCCTACGAGCAGTACTTC. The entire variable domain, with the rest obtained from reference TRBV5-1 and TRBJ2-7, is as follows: KAGVTQTPRYLIKTRGQQVTLSCSPISGHRSVSWYQQTPGQGLQFLFEYFSETQRNKGNFPGRFSGRQFSNSRSEMNVSTLELGDSALYLCASRLAAASYEQYFGPGTRLTVT.

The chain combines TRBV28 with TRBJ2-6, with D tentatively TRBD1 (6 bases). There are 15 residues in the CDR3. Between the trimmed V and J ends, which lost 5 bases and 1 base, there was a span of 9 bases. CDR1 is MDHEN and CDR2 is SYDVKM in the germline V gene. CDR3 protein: CASSLGASGANVLTF. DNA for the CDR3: TGTGCCAGCAGTCTGGGGGCTTCTGGGGCCAACGTCCTGACTTTC.

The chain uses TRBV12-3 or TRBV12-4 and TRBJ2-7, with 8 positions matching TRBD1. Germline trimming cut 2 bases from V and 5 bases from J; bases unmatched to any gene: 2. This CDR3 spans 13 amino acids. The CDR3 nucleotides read TGTGCCAGCAGTTTACAGGGGGCACACGAGCAGTACTTC. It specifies CASSLQGAHEQYF.

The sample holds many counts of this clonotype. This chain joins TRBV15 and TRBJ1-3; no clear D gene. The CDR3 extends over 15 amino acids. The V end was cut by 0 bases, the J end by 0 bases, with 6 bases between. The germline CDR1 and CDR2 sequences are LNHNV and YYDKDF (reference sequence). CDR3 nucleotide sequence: TGTGCCACCAGCAGAGATCTGAGCTCTGGAAACACCATATATTTT. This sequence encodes CATSRDLSSGNTIYF.

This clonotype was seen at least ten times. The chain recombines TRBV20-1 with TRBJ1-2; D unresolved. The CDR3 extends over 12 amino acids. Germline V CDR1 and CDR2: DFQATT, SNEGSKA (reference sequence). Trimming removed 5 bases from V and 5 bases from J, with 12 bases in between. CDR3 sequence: CSAPPPTYGYTF. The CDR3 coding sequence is TGCAGTGCTCCTCCGCCTACGTATGGCTACACCTTC.